This TCR beta chain was recovered during a study of post-analysis software for immune sequencing data. Overall study findings and caveats: Elevated frequency relative to controls characterized several TRBV segments in patients, TRBV5-6, TRBV5-1 and TRBV20-1 among them. Strong co-clustering by F measure was evident for samples that had been prepared in the same batch. Multiple sclerosis patients showed significantly lower normalized Chao1 diversity than controls did.

Regarding this clonotype: What it binds is unknown.

The authors incorporated unique molecular identifiers into the TCR beta cDNA libraries. TCRdb itself ran the PCR reads through MiXCR, one entry per CDR3 protein. The table includes hundreds of thousands of distinct CDR3 sequences, about 57% detected once. Germline CDR1 is SQVTM and CDR2 is ANQGSEA. CDR3 size: 15 residues. The ends lost 7 bases at V and 8 bases at J; junction bases unmatched: 12. Sequenced: blood. This chain uses TRBV29-1 with TRBJ2-4, with 12 bases matching TRBD2. This sequence originates from a girl aged 10-17 years with multiple sclerosis. The CDR3 DNA follows: TGCAGCGCCGAGACTAGCGGGGGCCGAGGGGACATTCAGTACTTC. Translated, it gives CSAETSGGRGDIQYF.